These T cell receptor beta chains were read from a single sample in a study of molecular identifiers for immune sequencing clone quantification. One entry per CDR3 protein results from TCRdb running MiXCR on the PCR reads. The sample records about 640,000 distinct CDR3 sequences, 15% to 20% being singletons. The sequenced material came from naive CD8+ T cells from blood, with Jurkat cell RNA spiked in. The receptors originated from a human donor in good health. Some libraries in this study had Jurkat cell RNA spiked in. Each CDR3 is given with its conserved first and last residue. The D gene is left open where the match is weak.

v_gene	d_gene	CDR3aa
TRBV27	.	CASSLNLRSANTEAFF
TRBV7-2	TRBD1	CASSNGQGNNSPLHF
TRBV5-4	.	CASSLVRGMNTEAFF
TRBV4-3	.	CASSQGVAHYGYTF
TRBV2	.	CASGEGWGSSTDTQYF
TRBV7-2	.	CASSVSGYNEQFF
TRBV9	.	CASSVFGLVSDTQYF
TRBV19	TRBD1	CASSSGQGRNEQYF
TRBV2	TRBD1	CAKDPWDRENTGELFF
TRBV27	.	CASSLLNTLGTDTQYF
TRBV3-1	.	CASSQGTATGGYTF
TRBV29-1	TRBD1	CSVEDMDRGTNYGYTF
TRBV6-2/TRBV6-3	.	CASSYSSRNQHF
TRBV27	TRBD2	CASTHRLGGYEQYF
TRBV7-9	.	CASSLLDSSYNSPLHF
TRBV12-3/TRBV12-4	TRBD2	CASSSPWRGGNTDTQYF
TRBV14	.	CASSQPGHLWPTGELFF
TRBV30	TRBD2	CWGLAGGPSRNEQFF
TRBV6-5	.	CASSLAWSPNNEQFF
TRBV6-6	TRBD1	CASSITTGGANGYTF
TRBV16	.	CASSQSGLTVYEQYF
TRBV7-9	TRBD1	CASSPPQGGSGNTIYF
TRBV27	.	CASSLGVAGRTDTQYF
TRBV29-1	TRBD2	CSVAIASGGAKNIQYF
TRBV4-1	TRBD2	CASSQRTSGVYEQFF
TRBV20-1	.	CSARDRDSQNTGELFF
TRBV5-4	TRBD2	CASSLGTSGGTQYF
TRBV12-3/TRBV12-4	.	CASSFFSSYEQYF
TRBV21-1	.	CASSNSRDRQETQYF
TRBV7-3	.	CASSLVGIGDEQFF
TRBV27	.	CASSSLAVISGANVLTF
TRBV15	TRBD1	CATSMGQGATEQFF
TRBV7-9	.	CAGSLAVQRSLTEAFF